This passage covers 17 T cell receptor beta chains from one sample sequenced in a study of blood T cell repertoires in COVID-19. Clones were sequenced by immunoSEQ multiplex PCR, and TCRdb holds only the in-frame ones, with some missing. The sample includes approximately 140,000 clones, approximately 90% of them seen just once. The sample comprised peripheral blood. Receptors originate from a human donor in a cohort sampled during active COVID-19.

The chain carries TRBV7-3 and TRBJ2-2; 8 bases match TRBD2. CDR1 is SGHTA, CDR2 FQGTGA, per germline. This CDR3 comprises 16 residues. V was pared by 5 bases and J by 4 bases, with 9 bases of the junction left unmatched. In DNA form, the CDR3 reads TGTGCCAGCAGCCCGGGGGGGGCGGGAGGCACCGGGGAGCTGTTTTTT. This codes for CASSPGGAGGTGELFF.

The rearrangement joins TRBV6-1 to TRBJ1-5; D remains ambiguous. The V end lost 0 bases, the J end lost 4 bases, and 10 bases lay between the germline ends. Germline assignment: CDR1 MNHNS and CDR2 SASEGT. This CDR3 has 15 residues. The CDR3 loop is CASSEALQWNQPQHF. CDR3 nucleotides: TGTGCCAGCAGTGAAGCATTACAGTGGAATCAGCCCCAGCATTTT.

This chain joins TRBV7-2 and TRBJ2-2; D might be TRBD1 (6 bases). Looked up from germline, CDR1 is SGHTA and CDR2 is FQGNSA. This CDR3 has 18 residues. Trimming cost V 2 bases and J 2 bases, with 18 bases left between them. CDR3 bases: TGTGCCAGCAGCTTATCGGTTGGGGACACGATCAACACCGGGGAGCTGTTTTTT. Protein: CASSLSVGDTINTGELFF.

This chain joins TRBV7-9 and TRBJ1-1; D is ambiguous. Germline CDR1 SEHNR, CDR2 FQNEAQ (reference sequence). The V end lost 7 bases, the J end lost 0 bases, and 9 bases lay between the germline ends. This CDR3 contains 13 residues. The CDR3 here is CASKNTVNTEAFF. The CDR3 DNA is TGTGCCAGCAAAAACACAGTGAACACTGAAGCTTTCTTT.

V gene TRBV7-2 combines with J gene TRBJ2-3; D is undetermined. V gave up 6 bases and J gave up 0 bases, with 13 bases separating them. Looked up from germline, CDR1 is SGHTA and CDR2 is FQGNSA. This CDR3 has 15 amino acids. CDR3 in amino acids: CASRLEAISTDTQYF. CDR3 bases: TGTGCCAGCAGGCTAGAAGCTATTAGCACAGATACGCAGTATTTT.

The chain links TRBV4-1 to TRBJ2-7, with 9 bases aligning to TRBD1. The V gene end was trimmed by 0 bases and the J gene end by 3 bases; junction bases not matched to a gene: 6. This CDR3 is built from 16 residues. Germline CDR1 reads MGHRA; CDR2 reads YSYEKL. The CDR3: CASSQEWTGADYEQYF. In nucleotides, the CDR3 is TGCGCCAGCAGCCAAGAATGGACAGGGGCGGACTACGAGCAGTACTTC.

The V and J genes are TRBV18 and TRBJ1-2; the match to TRBD1 covers 11 bases. This CDR3 spans 14 amino acids. Losses at the gene ends were 3 bases for V and 8 bases for J; bases not matched to a gene: 5. Germline CDR1 KGHSH, CDR2 LQKENI. CDR3 loop: CASSPGQGVWGYTF. The CDR3 nucleotides are TGTGCCAGCTCACCGGGACAGGGGGTATGGGGCTACACCTTC.

The count of this clone is one. This chain joins TRBV7-9 and TRBJ1-2; the D gene is possibly TRBD1 (6 bases). Germline V gives CDR1 SEHNR, CDR2 FQNEAQ (reference sequence). Deletions cut 8 bases from V and 4 bases from J, with 8 bases between. There are 11 residues in the CDR3. The CDR3 protein is CASGQTYGYTF. Here the CDR3 DNA reads TGTGCCAGCGGACAGACCTATGGCTACACCTTC.

The J gene is TRBJ1-4, the V gene TRBV2, with TRBD1 as a possible D gene (5 bases). The V end was cut by 7 bases, the J end by 8 bases, with 17 bases between. Per the germline V gene, CDR1 is SNHLY and CDR2 is FYNNEI. CDR3 length: 14 residues. The CDR3 DNA reads as TGTGCCAGCAACCTTCAGGGAATCGGAGAAAAACTGTTTTTT. Translation: CASNLQGIGEKLFF.

V usage is TRBV7-9 and J usage is TRBJ1-2; D is ambiguous. The CDR3 has 14 residues. Germline-derived CDR1 and CDR2 are SEHNR and FQNEAQ (reference sequence). Trimming pared 1 base from V and 7 bases from J, leaving 13 bases between. CDR3 amino acids: CASSLVNGVSGYTF. The CDR3 DNA reads as TGTGCCAGCAGCTTAGTGAACGGTGTATCTGGCTACACCTTC.

The chain is built from TRBV29-1 and TRBJ1-2; 7 bases match TRBD1. V was pared by 0 bases and J by 5 bases, with 3 bases of the junction left unmatched. This CDR3 region has 13 residues. Per the germline V gene, CDR1 is SQVTM and CDR2 is ANQGSEA. For the CDR3, the DNA is TGCAGCGTTGAAGATGGGGGACAGTATGGCTACACCTTC. Protein: CSVEDGGQYGYTF.

This clone has only one observation. The V call is TRBV18, the J call TRBJ2-7; 12 nucleotides align to TRBD2. In germline, CDR1 is KGHSH, CDR2 LQKENI. This CDR3 is built from 15 residues. V dropped 2 bases and J dropped 2; count of bases not matched to a gene: 1. The CDR3 coding sequence is TGTGCCAGCTCACCAGGACTAGCGGGGACCTACGAGCAGTACTTC. Its protein is CASSPGLAGTYEQYF. The full variable domain, in which reference TRBV18 and TRBJ2-7 provide the parts outside the CDR3, is NAGVMQNPRHLVRRRGQEARLRCSPMKGHSHVYWYRQLPEEGLKFMVYLQKENIIDESGMPKERFSAEFPKEGPSILRIQQVVRGDSAAYFCASSPGLAGTYEQYFGPGTRLTVT.

V gene TRBV5-1 combines with J gene TRBJ2-5, with 12 bases matching TRBD2. V dropped 0 bases and J dropped 7; count of bases not matched to a gene: 7. This CDR3 has 16 amino acids. Germline lookup yields CDR1 SGHRS and CDR2 YFSETQ. CDR3 sequence (DNA): TGCGCCAGCAGCTTGGGGACTAGCGGGGCCTGGGGGACCCAGTACTTC. The encoded protein is CASSLGTSGAWGTQYF.

The V call is TRBV5-4, the J call TRBJ1-2, with D hard to call. CDR3 length: 14 amino acids. V was shortened by 2 bases and J by 5 bases, with 13 bases between the two germline ends. Germline V gene lookup returns CDR1 SGHNT and CDR2 YYREEE (reference sequence). In DNA, the CDR3 is TGTGCCAGCAGCTTTGGCACCAGTATGTATGGCTACACCTTC. Its translation: CASSFGTSMYGYTF.

The chain uses TRBV19 and TRBJ2-7, with 9 bases that match TRBD1. The V gene's germline CDR1 is LNHDA and CDR2 SQIVND (reference sequence). J lost 2 bases, V lost 2 bases, and 4 bases had no gene match. This CDR3 is 15 amino acids long. CDR3 residues: CASSITQGAPYEQYF. Written as DNA, the CDR3 is TGTGCCAGTAGTATAACACAGGGGGCCCCCTACGAGCAGTACTTC. Filled out from reference TRBV19 and TRBJ2-7, the complete variable domain reads DGGITQSPKYLFRKEGQNVTLSCEQNLNHDAMYWYRQDPGQGLRLIYYSQIVNDFQKGDIAEGYSVSREKKESFPLTVTSAQKNPTAFYLCASSITQGAPYEQYFGPGTRLTVT.

The genes are TRBV2 and TRBJ2-3, with D perhaps TRBD1 (5 bases). The germline CDR1 and CDR2 sequences are SNHLY and FYNNEI. V was shortened by 4 bases and J by 0 bases, with 11 bases between the two germline ends. CDR3 length: 15 residues. CDR3 DNA sequence: TGTGCCAGCAGTGTACAACAGGTTAGCACAGATACGCAGTATTTT. Residues: CASSVQQVSTDTQYF. The whole variable domain, remainder taken from reference TRBV2 and TRBJ2-3, is EPEVTQTPSHQVTQMGQEVILRCVPISNHLYFYWYRQILGQKVEFLVSFYNNEISEKSEIFDDQFSVERPDGSNFTLKIRSTKLEDSAMYFCASSVQQVSTDTQYFGPGTRLTVL.

This sequence joins TRBV30 and TRBJ1-2; D remains ambiguous. Germline assignment: CDR1 GTSNPN and CDR2 SVGIG (reference sequence). V gave up 2 bases and J gave up 6 bases, with 10 bases separating them. The CDR3 has 12 residues. CDR3 sequence (DNA): TGTGCCTGGAGTCGAGCGGAGAATGGCTACACCTTC. The encoded protein is CAWSRAENGYTF.